Listed below are T cell receptor beta chains from one sample, sequenced in a study of blood T cells in healthy people across ages. TCRdb called the 5' RACE reads again in MiXCR, with one record for every CDR3 protein. The repertoire consists of hundreds of thousands of distinct CDR3 sequences, with 40% to 45% occurring once and the leading ten covering 25% to 30%. Sequencing was carried out using blood. The source of these receptors is a man older than 75 in good health. CDR3s include the opening cysteine and the closing phenylalanine or tryptophan.

v_call	j_call	cdr3_aa
TRBV10-3	TRBJ2-2	CAISEIINTGGLFF
TRBV3-1	TRBJ1-4	CASSRNLGQGAKLFF
TRBV28	TRBJ1-6	CASSYLSHNSPLHF
TRBV7-2	TRBJ1-5	CASSSGGNQPQHF
TRBV3-1	TRBJ2-7	CASSQDGRTTYEQYF
TRBV6-5	TRBJ1-5	CASSYGGTGSNQPQHF
TRBV9	TRBJ2-1	CASSVHGGAANEQFF
TRBV29-1	TRBJ2-5	CSVAAGQETQYF
TRBV20-1	NA	CSATLGTSGNYEQYF
TRBV30	TRBJ2-1	CAWSRVDGEQFF
TRBV6-1	NA	CASSEPGGSLYEQYF
TRBV21-1	TRBJ2-5	CASSKGTRQGRETQYF